This T cell receptor (beta chain) was documented in a study of blood T cell repertoires in COVID-19. About the study: The study drew acute and convalescent COVID-19 samples from the United States, Italy and Spain. From T cells, B-cell-depleted T cells, or PBMCs came the material, which was cDNA or gDNA.

Cohorts were determined from participant-reported clinical history. The CDR3 has 16 amino acids. Germline CDR1 and CDR2: MDHEN and SYDVKM. V trimming: 5 bases; J trimming: 1 base; junction bases outside the gene matches: 7. In the study's own analysis: Estimation of nucleated cell counts was performed using reference gene primer amplification. Assay used: immunoSEQ multiplex PCR; TCRdb lists only in-frame clones, some missing. Clonal size and the V and J genes are those of that table, whereas D and trimming came from the DNA. The sample shows fewer than 350,000 clones, 85% of them seen only once. The sequence was obtained from a woman in her 30s who had been exposed to COVID-19. The rearrangement uses TRBV28 and TRBJ2-1, with 8 bases lining up with TRBD2. Sequenced: PBMCs or T cells enriched from blood (not recorded which). CDR3 DNA: TGTGCCAGCAGTCCCCTTAAGCGGGAGTCCTACAATGAGCAGTTCTTC. Encoded protein: CASSPLKRESYNEQFF.